The entry below gives a single T cell receptor beta chain sequence along with its context. This sample is drawn from a study of blood T cell repertoires in COVID-19. Study-wide background: Sources were T cells, B-cell-depleted T cells, or PBMCs; the material itself was cDNA or gDNA.

Produced via immunoSEQ multiplex PCR; TCRdb's table is partial and in-frame only. The profile shows 250,000 or so clones, roughly 83% of them singletons. With 3 bases removed from V and 7 bases from J, the gap between germline ends came to 15 bases. Germline V CDR1 and CDR2: SGHTA, FQGNSA. The CDR3 has 15 residues. This clonotype originated in a woman aged 50 to 60 who had recovered from COVID-19. The gene calls are TRBV7-2 and TRBJ1-4; D might be TRBD1 (5 bases). Sequencing used PBMCs or T cells enriched from blood (not recorded which). CDR3 in DNA: TGTGCCAGCAGCTTGGGGGGGAAGGGGAGTGAAAAACTGTTTTTT. Translating gives CASSLGGKGSEKLFF.